The 10 T cell receptor beta chains given below trace back to one sample, sequenced in a study of CD4 T cells in relation to SARS-CoV-2 and coronaviruses. No antigen is known for these receptors. The table came from immunoSEQ multiplex PCR; TCRdb's copy has only in-frame clones and leaves some out. The table shows around 28,000 clones, with roughly 76% occurring only once. Sequencing used memory CD4+ T cells from PBMCs, cultured in vitro. These receptors came from an adult with COVID-19.

The V and J genes are TRBV6-5 and TRBJ2-3; 11 positions agree with TRBD2. J lost 6 bases, V lost 4 bases, and 6 bases had no gene match. Germline values: CDR1 MNHEY, CDR2 SVGAGI. The CDR3 has 15 amino acids. As DNA, the CDR3 is TGTGCCAGCAGTTTACTAGCGGGAGTCGGGGATACGCAGTATTTT. Translating it yields CASSLLAGVGDTQYF.

The chain uses TRBV2 and TRBJ1-1; D not certain. V gave up 8 bases and J gave up 8 bases, with 15 bases separating them. Looked up from germline, CDR1 is SNHLY and CDR2 is FYNNEI. CDR3 length: 12 residues. CDR3 sequence: CASLLESPEAFF. For the CDR3, the DNA is TGTGCCAGCCTCTTGGAAAGCCCAGAAGCTTTCTTT.

This clone was detected only a few times. The chain uses TRBV13 and TRBJ1-6, with 9 bases identical to TRBD1. V lost 5 bases to trimming and J lost 10 bases; unmatched junction nucleotides: 15. Germline CDR1 PRHDT, CDR2 FYEKMQ (reference sequence). The CDR3 has 17 amino acids. The CDR3 DNA sequence: TGTGCCAGCAGCCCCACTAGGACTGGACAGGGGAAGTCACCCCTCCACTTT. Its protein is CASSPTRTGQGKSPLHF.

This clone was recorded a few times. The V gene is TRBV28, the J gene TRBJ2-7; 12 nucleotides align to TRBD1. The CDR3 contains 15 residues. Germline trimming cut 6 bases from V and 4 bases from J; bases unmatched to any gene: 7. Germline V gene lookup returns CDR1 MDHEN and CDR2 SYDVKM. CDR3 region: CASRTGQGATYEQYF. CDR3 in DNA: TGTGCCAGCAGAACGGGACAGGGGGCGACTTACGAGCAGTACTTC.

This chain uses TRBV3-1 (or the pseudogene TRBV3-2) with TRBJ1-2; D perhaps matches TRBD1 (5 bases). CDR1 and CDR2 (germline): LGHDT, YNNKEL (reference sequence). V gave up 0 bases and J gave up 0 bases, with 8 bases separating them. The CDR3 length is 15 residues. CDR3 nucleotide sequence: TGTGCCAGCAGCCAAGACCCAGGGACTAACTATGGCTACACCTTC. Translating gives CASSQDPGTNYGYTF.

The chain couples TRBV5-1 to TRBJ1-5; D perhaps matches TRBD1 (5 bases). V shed 2 bases and J shed 6 bases, with 9 bases lying between them. CDR3 size: 13 residues. In germline, CDR1 is SGHRS, CDR2 YFSETQ. CDR3 coding DNA: TGCGCCAGCAGCTTTGAGGGACGTCAGCCCCAGCATTTT. Translating gives CASSFEGRQPQHF.

This clone was observed a few times. The chain is built from TRBV9 and TRBJ2-2, with D possibly being TRBD1 (6 bases). The CDR3 sequence is 15 residues long. Germline V gene lookup returns CDR1 SGDLS and CDR2 YYNGEE. V dropped 0 bases and J dropped 5 bases, with 11 bases sitting between them. The CDR3 is CASSVGTAITGELFF. The CDR3 region has the DNA TGTGCCAGCAGCGTAGGGACAGCGATAACCGGGGAGCTGTTTTTT.

The chain employs TRBV7-2 and TRBJ2-5; maybe TRBD2 (5 bases). Germline V gives CDR1 SGHTA, CDR2 FQGNSA. The V end lost 2 bases, the J end lost 5 bases, and 6 bases lay between the germline ends. The CDR3 has 12 amino acids. The CDR3 sequence: CASSLRGETQYF. The CDR3 bases are TGTGCCAGCAGCTTAAGAGGGGAGACCCAGTACTTC.

The V call is TRBV3-1 (or the pseudogene TRBV3-2), the J call TRBJ2-3, with 13 bases identical to TRBD2. V gave up 4 bases and J gave up 5 bases; unmatched junction bases: 0. From germline, CDR1 is LGHDT and CDR2 YNNKEL (reference sequence). The CDR3 contains 14 residues. The CDR3 coding sequence is TGTGCCAGCAGCCGGACTAGCGGGAGAGATACGCAGTATTTT. Its translation: CASSRTSGRDTQYF.

The chain employs TRBV5-4 and TRBJ1-1; the D gene is possibly TRBD1 (5 bases). Trimming removed 4 bases at V and 5 bases at J, with 9 bases between. The CDR3 has 12 residues. Germline V CDR1 and CDR2: SGHNT, YYREEE (reference sequence). Here the CDR3 DNA reads TGTGCCAGCAGCGCCAGGGATACTGAAGCTTTCTTT. Its protein is CASSARDTEAFF.